The present T cell receptor beta chain was sequenced within a study of vaccination effects on CD4 cells after COVID-19 (dated 2022 in TCRdb). About the full investigation: Each participant received two doses of an mRNA SARS-CoV-2 vaccine, either BNT162b2 or mRNA-1273. In both COVID-19 convalescent patients and infection-naive vaccine recipients, the study compared SARS-CoV-2 spike-specific CD4+ TCR repertoires from before mRNA vaccination with those from after it. A total of 10 COVID-19 convalescent patients and a few SARS-CoV-2-naive healthy vaccine recipients were included in the full study. Cultures from other donors in the study were sequenced with the Oncomine TCR Beta short-read assay on an Illumina iSeq 100. The investigation overall reported the following: Clones induced by infection and clones induced by vaccination both contracted markedly at late timepoints after vaccination, which fits with T cell responses waning over time. Among healthy vaccine recipients, nearly all vaccine-induced clones were SARS-CoV-2 mono-reactive, and just 1 of 255 was cross-reactive with common cold coronaviruses. The study was limited by a small number of convalescent patients, and early post-infection timepoints were lacking.

CDR1 and CDR2, looked up from the germline V gene, are KGHSH and LQKENI. V and J lose 2 bases and 2 bases, and a span of 9 bases separates them. The CDR3 spans 14 residues, from the cysteine through the phenylalanine. The only DNA kept is the CDR3, 42 bases in frame from the first base. The method was the immunoSEQ multiplex PCR assay. DNA from the cultured, isolated CD4+ T cells was subjected to TCR beta CDR3 sequencing. The paper's data handling went like this. Non-productive TCR sequences were removed, reads were trimmed to the CDR3 region, and CDR3s of at least 7 amino acids were retained. Antigen-specific clonotypes were identified using the MANAFEST web app by comparison of expansion in peptide wells against reference cultures. To be called positive, a clone needed expansion at FDR<0.05 compared with the reference and with all other wells, an odds ratio greater than 5, and a frequency greater than 0.1% in two replicate wells. A clonotype was called cross-reactive if it was significantly expanded both in SARS-CoV-2 spike wells and in at least one common cold coronavirus spike condition. CDR3 similarity was assessed by Levenshtein distance with the stringdist R package, and unrooted trees were built with ape in R 3.6.1. TCRdb mirrors the immuneACCESS table, restricted to in-frame sequences. Some clones are absent from its copies; in checked studies, under half trace to an unresolved V gene, and the reason for the others is unknown. That table furnishes V, J and clone size, whereas the DNA furnished D and trimming. This sample has under 45,000 clones in its table, and roughly 70% of those were observed once. Of the sample, approximately 27% falls within the top ten clones.

The ViraFEST assay stimulated PBMC with viral peptide pools and then used TCR sequencing to identify antigen-specific CD4+ T cell clonotypes by expansion. After around ten days of culture, CD4+ T cells were isolated with the EasySep CD4+ T cell isolation kit. None of the healthy vaccine recipients had a prior SARS-CoV-2 infection, which was confirmed by nucleocapsid antibody tests that came back negative both before and after vaccination. About 2.2 million PBMC per well were cultured in IMDM with about 4.6% human AB serum, 9 to 10 IU/ml IL-2 and gentamicin, plus 10 ug/ml peptides. On days 3 and 7, half of the culture medium was replaced with fresh IL-2-containing medium. Unless otherwise noted, each peptide stimulation condition was cultured in triplicate wells. Using Ficoll-Paque Plus gradient centrifugation, PBMC were separated from whole blood and then either used fresh or cryopreserved at -140C. The overlapping peptide pools covered the spike proteins of SARS-CoV-2 as well as those of the common cold coronaviruses HCoV-NL63, HCoV-OC43 and HCoV-229E. Genomic DNA was extracted from cultured CD4+ T cells with the QIAamp micro DNA kit.

Concerning this clone itself: Its target antigen remains unknown. Base quality data are lacking; no much larger clone is found one base away.

This receptor was obtained from a human donor who received a COVID-19 vaccine. Sequences were derived from CD4+ T cells from PBMCs cultured with HCoV-OC43 spike peptides, sampled before COVID-19 vaccination. What the cell subset or site label conveys for this sample: HCoV-OC43 spike overlapping peptide pool stimulation. The chain uses TRBV18 and TRBJ2-5; perhaps TRBD1 is the D gene, with 6 bases matching. CDR3 protein: CASSPGTQQETQYF. The DNA sequence is given as TGTGCCAGCTCACCAGGGACACAACAAGAGACCCAGTACTTC.